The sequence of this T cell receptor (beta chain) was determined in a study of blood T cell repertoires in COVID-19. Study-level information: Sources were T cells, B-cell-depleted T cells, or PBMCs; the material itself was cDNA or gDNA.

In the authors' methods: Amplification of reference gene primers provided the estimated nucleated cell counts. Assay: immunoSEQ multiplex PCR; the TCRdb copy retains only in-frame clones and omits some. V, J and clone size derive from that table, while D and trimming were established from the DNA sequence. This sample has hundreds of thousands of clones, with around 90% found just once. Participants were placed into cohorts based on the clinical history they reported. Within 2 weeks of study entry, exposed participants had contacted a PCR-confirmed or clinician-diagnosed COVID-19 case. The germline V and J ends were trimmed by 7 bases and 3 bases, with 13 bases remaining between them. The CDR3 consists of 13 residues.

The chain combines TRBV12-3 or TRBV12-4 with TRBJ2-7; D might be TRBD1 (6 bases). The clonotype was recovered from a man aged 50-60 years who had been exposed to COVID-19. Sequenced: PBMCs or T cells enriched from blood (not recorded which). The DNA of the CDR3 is TGTGCCAGCACCCCTGACAGGTACTACGAGCAGTACTTC. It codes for CASTPDRYYEQYF.